This T cell receptor (beta chain) came from a study of CD8 T cells in ankylosing spondylitis. Study conclusions and caveats: For ankylosing spondylitis blood, a TCR beta motif of seven to nine highly homologous variants appeared characteristic.

This clonotype was counted at least ten times. Its specificity is unknown. The CDR3 consists of 13 residues. Germline CDR1 and CDR2: MNHEY and SVGEGT. After removal of 2 bases from V and 9 bases from J, the junction contained 0 bases not matched to a gene. TCRdb used MiXCR to reprocess the 5' RACE reads, holding one entry per CDR3 protein. Among about 240,000 distinct CDR3 sequences listed, 8.6% were seen once. This clonotype was sampled from a male donor with ankylosing spondylitis or in good health (not recorded which). J is TRBJ2-1 and V is TRBV6-2 or TRBV6-3, with TRBD2 matching 11 bases. Sequences were obtained from blood, either unsorted or a sorted T cell fraction (not recorded which). The CDR3 bases are TGTGCCAGCAGTTACGGGACTAGCGGTGAGCAGTTCTTC. Residues: CASSYGTSGEQFF.